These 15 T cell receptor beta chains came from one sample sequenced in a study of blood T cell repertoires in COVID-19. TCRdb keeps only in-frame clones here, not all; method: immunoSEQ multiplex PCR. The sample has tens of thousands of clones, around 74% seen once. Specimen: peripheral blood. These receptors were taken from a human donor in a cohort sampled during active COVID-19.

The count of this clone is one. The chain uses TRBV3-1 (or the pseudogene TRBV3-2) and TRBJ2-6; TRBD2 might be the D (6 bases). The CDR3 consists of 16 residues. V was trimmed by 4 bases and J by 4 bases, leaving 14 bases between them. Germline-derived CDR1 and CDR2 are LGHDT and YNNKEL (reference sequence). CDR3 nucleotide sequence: TGTGCCAGCAGCCCCTTGTGGGCGGGGGGGGCCAACGTCCTGACTTTC. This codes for CASSPLWAGGANVLTF.

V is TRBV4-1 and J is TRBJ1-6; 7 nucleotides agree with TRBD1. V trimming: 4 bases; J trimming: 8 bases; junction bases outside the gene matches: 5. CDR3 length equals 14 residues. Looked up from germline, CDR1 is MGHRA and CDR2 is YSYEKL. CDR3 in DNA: TGCGCCAGCAGCCTGGGACAGATGTATTCACCCCTCCACTTT. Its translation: CASSLGQMYSPLHF.

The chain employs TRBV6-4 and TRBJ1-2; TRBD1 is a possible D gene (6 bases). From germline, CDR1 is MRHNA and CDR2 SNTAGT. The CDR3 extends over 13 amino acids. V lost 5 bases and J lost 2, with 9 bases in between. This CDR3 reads CASSRDRNYGYTF. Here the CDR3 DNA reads TGTGCCAGCAGTCGCGACAGGAACTATGGCTACACCTTC.

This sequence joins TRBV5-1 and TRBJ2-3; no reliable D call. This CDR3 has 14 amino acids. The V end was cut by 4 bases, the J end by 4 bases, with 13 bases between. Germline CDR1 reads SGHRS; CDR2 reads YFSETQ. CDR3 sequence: CASSPWAGSDTQYF. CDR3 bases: TGCGCCAGCAGCCCCTGGGCCGGATCAGATACGCAGTATTTT.

The CDR3 DNA reads as TGTGCCGGAGGAGGTCTGACCGGGGAGCTGTTTTTT. It is translated as CAGGGLTGELFF. The chain couples TRBV7-2 to TRBJ2-2; a weak D match, TRBD2 (5 bases). V was trimmed by 11 bases and J by 5 bases, leaving 12 bases between them. This CDR3 region has 12 residues. The germline gives CDR1 SGHTA, CDR2 FQGNSA. Using reference TRBV7-2 and TRBJ2-2 for the parts outside the CDR3, the full variable domain is GAGVSQSPSNKVTEKGKDVELRCDPISGHTALYWYRQSLGQGLEFLIYFQGNSAPDKSGLPSDRFSAERTGGSVSTLTIQRTQQEDSAVYLCAGGGLTGELFFGEGSRLTVL.

CDR3 sequence: CASSSRGRRVNTEAFF. DNA for the CDR3: TGTGCCAGCAGCTCGCGGGGACGGAGAGTGAACACTGAAGCTTTCTTT. The chain links TRBV5-4 to TRBJ1-1, with D possibly being TRBD1 (5 bases). Germline values: CDR1 SGHNT, CDR2 YYREEE (reference sequence). The length of the CDR3 is 16 residues. V shed 3 bases and J shed 0 bases, with 15 bases lying between them.

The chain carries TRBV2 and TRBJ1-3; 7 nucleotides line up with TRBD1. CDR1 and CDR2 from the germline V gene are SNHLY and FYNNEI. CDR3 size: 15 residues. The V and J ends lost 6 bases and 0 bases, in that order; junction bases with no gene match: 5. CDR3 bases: TGTGCCAGCAGAGCCGACAGGGACTCTGGAAACACCATATATTTT. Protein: CASRADRDSGNTIYF.

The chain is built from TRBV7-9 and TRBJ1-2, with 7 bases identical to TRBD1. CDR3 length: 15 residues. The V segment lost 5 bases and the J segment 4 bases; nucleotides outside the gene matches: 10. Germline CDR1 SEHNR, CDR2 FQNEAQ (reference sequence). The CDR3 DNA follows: TGTGCCAGCAGCCAAGGGACAGAGCCCTCCTATGGCTACACCTTC. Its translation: CASSQGTEPSYGYTF. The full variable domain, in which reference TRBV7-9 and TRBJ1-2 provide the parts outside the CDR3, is DTGVSQNPRHKITKRGQNVTFRCDPISEHNRLYWYRQTLGQGPEFLTYFQNEAQLEKSRLLSDRFSAERPKGSFSTLEIQRTEQGDSAMYLCASSQGTEPSYGYTFGSGTRLTVV.

CDR3 sequence reads: CASSSGTGDPSNQPQHF. CDR3 sequence (DNA): TGTGCCAGCAGCTCCGGGACAGGGGACCCTAGCAATCAGCCCCAGCATTTT. The J gene is TRBJ1-5, the V gene TRBV7-9; TRBD1 agrees at 10 bases. CDR1 and CDR2 (germline): SEHNR, FQNEAQ (reference sequence). This CDR3 is built from 17 residues. V shed 4 bases, J shed 0 bases, and the junction held 6 bases outside the gene matches.

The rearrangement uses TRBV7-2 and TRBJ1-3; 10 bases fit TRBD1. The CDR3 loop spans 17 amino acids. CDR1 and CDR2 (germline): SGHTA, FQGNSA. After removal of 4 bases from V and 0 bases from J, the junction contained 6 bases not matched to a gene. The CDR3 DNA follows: TGTGCCAGCAGCTACCGGACAGGGGGAGTCTCTGGAAACACCATATATTTT. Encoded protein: CASSYRTGGVSGNTIYF.

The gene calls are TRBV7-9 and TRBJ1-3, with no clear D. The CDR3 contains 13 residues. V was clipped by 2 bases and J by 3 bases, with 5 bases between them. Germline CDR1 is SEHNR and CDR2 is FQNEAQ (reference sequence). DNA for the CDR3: TGTGCCAGCAGCTTACCCTTTGGAAACACCATATATTTT. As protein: CASSLPFGNTIYF.

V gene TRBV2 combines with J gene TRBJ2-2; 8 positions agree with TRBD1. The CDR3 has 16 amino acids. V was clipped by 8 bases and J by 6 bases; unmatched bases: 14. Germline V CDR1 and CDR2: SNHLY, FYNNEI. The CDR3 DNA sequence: TGTGCCAGCGTGGGTGGGGCAGGGGGCCGTGCCGGGGAGCTGTTTTTT. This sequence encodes CASVGGAGGRAGELFF.

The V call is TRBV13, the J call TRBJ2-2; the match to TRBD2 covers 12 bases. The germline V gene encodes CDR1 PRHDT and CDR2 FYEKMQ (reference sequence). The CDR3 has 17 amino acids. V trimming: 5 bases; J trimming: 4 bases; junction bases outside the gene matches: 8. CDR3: CASSLPPSGGATGELFF. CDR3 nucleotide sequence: TGTGCCAGCAGCCTACCCCCTAGCGGGGGGGCCACCGGGGAGCTGTTTTTT.

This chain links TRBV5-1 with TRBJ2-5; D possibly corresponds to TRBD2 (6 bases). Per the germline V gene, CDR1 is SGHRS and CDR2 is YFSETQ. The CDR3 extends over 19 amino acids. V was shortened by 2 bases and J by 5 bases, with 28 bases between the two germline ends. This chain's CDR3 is CASSFPTQASGLLGETQYF. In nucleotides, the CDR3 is TGCGCCAGCAGCTTCCCGACCCAAGCCAGCGGGCTCCTCGGGGAGACCCAGTACTTC.

The CDR3 DNA reads TGCGCCAGCAGCTCTTCTAGCGGGGGGCCTACAGATACGCAGTATTTT. This sequence encodes CASSSSSGGPTDTQYF. The chain has TRBV5-1 and TRBJ2-3; 11 positions match TRBD2. V shed 3 bases and J 3 bases; nucleotides not matched to a gene: 6. The CDR3 is made up of 16 amino acids. The germline V gene has CDR1 SGHRS and CDR2 YFSETQ.